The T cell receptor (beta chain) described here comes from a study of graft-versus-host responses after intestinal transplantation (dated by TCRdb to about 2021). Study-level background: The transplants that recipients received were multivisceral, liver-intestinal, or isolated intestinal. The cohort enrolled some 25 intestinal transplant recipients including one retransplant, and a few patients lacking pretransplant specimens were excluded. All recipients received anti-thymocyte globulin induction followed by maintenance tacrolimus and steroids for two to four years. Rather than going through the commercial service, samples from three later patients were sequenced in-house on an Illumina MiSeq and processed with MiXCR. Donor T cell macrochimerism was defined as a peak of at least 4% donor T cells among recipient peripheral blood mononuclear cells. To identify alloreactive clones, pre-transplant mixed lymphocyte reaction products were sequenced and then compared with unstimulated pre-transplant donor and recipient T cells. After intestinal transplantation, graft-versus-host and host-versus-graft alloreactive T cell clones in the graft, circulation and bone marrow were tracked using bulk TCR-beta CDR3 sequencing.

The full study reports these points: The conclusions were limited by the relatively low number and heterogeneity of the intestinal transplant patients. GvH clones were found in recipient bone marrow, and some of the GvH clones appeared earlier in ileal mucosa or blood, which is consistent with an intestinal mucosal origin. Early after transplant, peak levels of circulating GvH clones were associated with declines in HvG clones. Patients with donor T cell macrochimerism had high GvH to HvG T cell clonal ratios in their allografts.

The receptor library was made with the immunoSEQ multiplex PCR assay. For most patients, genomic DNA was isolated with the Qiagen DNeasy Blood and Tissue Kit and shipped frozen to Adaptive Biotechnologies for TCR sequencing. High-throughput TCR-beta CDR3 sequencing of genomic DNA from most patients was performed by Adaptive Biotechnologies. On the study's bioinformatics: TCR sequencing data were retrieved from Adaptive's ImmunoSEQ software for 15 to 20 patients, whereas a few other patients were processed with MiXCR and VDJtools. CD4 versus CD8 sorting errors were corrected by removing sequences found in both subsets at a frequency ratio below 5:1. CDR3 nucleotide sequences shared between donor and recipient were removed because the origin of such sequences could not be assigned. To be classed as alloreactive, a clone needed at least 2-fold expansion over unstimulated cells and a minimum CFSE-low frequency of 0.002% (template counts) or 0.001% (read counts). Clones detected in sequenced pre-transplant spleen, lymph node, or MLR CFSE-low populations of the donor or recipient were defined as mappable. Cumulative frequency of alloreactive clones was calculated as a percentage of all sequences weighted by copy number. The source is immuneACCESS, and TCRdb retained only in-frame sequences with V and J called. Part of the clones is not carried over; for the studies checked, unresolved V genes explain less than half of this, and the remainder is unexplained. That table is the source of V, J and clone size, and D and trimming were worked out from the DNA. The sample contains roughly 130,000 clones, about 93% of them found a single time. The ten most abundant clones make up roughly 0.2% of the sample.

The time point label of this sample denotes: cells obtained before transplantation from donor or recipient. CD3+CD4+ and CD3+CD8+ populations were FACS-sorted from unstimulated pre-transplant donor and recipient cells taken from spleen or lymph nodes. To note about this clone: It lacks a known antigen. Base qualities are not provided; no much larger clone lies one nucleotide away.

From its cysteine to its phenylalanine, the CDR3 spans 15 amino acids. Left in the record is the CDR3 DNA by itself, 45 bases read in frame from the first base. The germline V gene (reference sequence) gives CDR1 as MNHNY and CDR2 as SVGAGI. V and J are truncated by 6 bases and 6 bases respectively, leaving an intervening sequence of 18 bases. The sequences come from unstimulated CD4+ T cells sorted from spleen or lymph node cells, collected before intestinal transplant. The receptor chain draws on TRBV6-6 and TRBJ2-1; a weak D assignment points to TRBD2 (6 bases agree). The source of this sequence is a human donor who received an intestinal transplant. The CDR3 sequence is CASRRWRDDSNEQFF. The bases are TGTGCCAGCAGAAGGTGGCGGGATGACAGCAATGAGCAGTTCTTC.